These 7 T cell receptor beta chains share one sample of origin, sequenced in a study of sequential checkpoint blockade in melanoma. Treatment of the sample: randomized to nivolumab then ipilimumab (arm A) or the reverse (arm B). Measured with immunoSEQ multiplex PCR; TCRdb has only the in-frame clones, and not every one. The table records about 25,000 clones, 60% to 80% of them present only once. Material: CD8+ T cells sorted from blood (inferred from file names), obtained from a patient given nivolumab and ipilimumab in sequence. Source of these receptors: a human donor with melanoma.

The table lists this clone with a few counts. The CDR3 DNA reads TGTGCCACCAGCAGGGGGAGGGACAGGGAATTCGAGTATGGCTACACCTTC. Translating it yields CATSRGRDREFEYGYTF. The V call is TRBV15, the J call TRBJ1-2, with 9 bases fitting TRBD1. This CDR3 region has 17 residues. Germline trimming cut 3 bases from V and 5 bases from J; bases unmatched to any gene: 13. Germline assignment: CDR1 LNHNV and CDR2 YYDKDF (reference sequence).

J is TRBJ2-5 and V is TRBV15, with 10 bases that match TRBD1. The end of the DNA aligns better with TRBJ2-7, so the J call may be wrong. The CDR3 consists of 15 residues. CDR1 is LNHNV and CDR2 is YYDKDF in the germline V gene (reference sequence). Written as DNA, the CDR3 is TGTGCCACCAGCAGAGATCGGACAGGGGGGTACGAGCAGTACTTC. As protein: CATSRDRTGGYEQYF.

This clone was counted a single time. The chain employs TRBV9 and TRBJ2-7, with 9 bases matching TRBD1. Germline V gives CDR1 SGDLS, CDR2 YYNGEE. The trim removed 1 base at V and 4 bases at J, leaving 6 bases unmatched. The CDR3 consists of 15 residues. CDR3 bases: TGTGCCAGCAGCGTAACCGGGACAGGGAGTTACGAGCAGTACTTC. Protein product: CASSVTGTGSYEQYF.

V and J are TRBV10-2 and TRBJ2-3; TRBD2 matches 8 bases. This CDR3 contains 15 residues. Germline CDR1 and CDR2: WSHSY and SAAADI. The J segment lost 3 bases and the V segment lost 8 bases, leaving 10 bases of the junction unmatched. This chain's CDR3 is CASGDRLAMTDTQYF. The CDR3 DNA sequence: TGCGCCAGCGGAGACCGACTAGCGATGACAGATACGCAGTATTTT.

The CDR3 protein is CASSHAGQGTNEQFF. The CDR3, as DNA: TGCGCCAGCAGCCATGCGGGACAGGGGACGAATGAGCAGTTCTTC. The genes are TRBV4-3 and TRBJ2-1, with 10 bases aligning to TRBD1. Trimming removed 3 bases from V and 7 bases from J; junction bases left unmatched: 6. The V gene's germline CDR1 is LGHNA and CDR2 YSLEER. There are 15 residues in the CDR3.

The J gene is TRBJ2-1, the V gene TRBV27; TRBD1 might be the D (7 bases). CDR1 and CDR2 from the germline V gene are MNHEY and SMNVEV (reference sequence). The CDR3 extends over 14 amino acids. V dropped 5 bases and J dropped 4 bases, with 12 bases sitting between them. The chain's CDR3 is CASSEQGGYNEQFF. In nucleotides, the CDR3 is TGTGCCAGCAGTGAGCAGGGGGGATACAATGAGCAGTTCTTC.

The chain couples TRBV9 to TRBJ2-3, with 7 bases lining up with TRBD2. The CDR3 contains 14 residues. Per the germline V gene, CDR1 is SGDLS and CDR2 is YYNGEE. V lost 5 bases, J lost 4 bases, and 7 bases stayed unmatched. The CDR3 loop reads CASRLRDYPDTQYF. The CDR3 nucleotides read TGTGCCAGCAGGCTCCGGGACTACCCAGATACGCAGTATTTT. Looking up the rest from reference TRBV9 and TRBJ2-3 gives the full variable domain: DSGVTQTPKHLITATGQRVTLRCSPRSGDLSVYWYQQSLDQGLQFLIQYYNGEERAKGNILERFSAQQFPDLHSELNLSSLELGDSALYFCASRLRDYPDTQYFGPGTRLTVL.